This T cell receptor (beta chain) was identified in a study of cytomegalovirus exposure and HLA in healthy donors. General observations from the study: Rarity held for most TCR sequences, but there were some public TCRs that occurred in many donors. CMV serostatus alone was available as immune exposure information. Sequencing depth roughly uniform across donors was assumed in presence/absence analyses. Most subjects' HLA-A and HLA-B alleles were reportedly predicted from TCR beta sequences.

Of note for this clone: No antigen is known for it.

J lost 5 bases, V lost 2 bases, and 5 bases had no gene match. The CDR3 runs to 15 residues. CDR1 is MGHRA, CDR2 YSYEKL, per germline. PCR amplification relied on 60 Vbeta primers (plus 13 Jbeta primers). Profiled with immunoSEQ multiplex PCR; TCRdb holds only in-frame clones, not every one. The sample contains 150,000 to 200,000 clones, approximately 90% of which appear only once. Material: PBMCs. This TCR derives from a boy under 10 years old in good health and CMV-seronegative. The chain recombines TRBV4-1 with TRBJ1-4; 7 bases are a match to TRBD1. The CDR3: CASSQSGTVNEKLFF. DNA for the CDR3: TGCGCCAGCAGCCAATCCGGGACAGTGAATGAAAAACTGTTTTTT.